These 13 T cell receptor beta chains were all obtained from the same sample, sequenced in a study of blood T cell repertoires in COVID-19. Assay used: immunoSEQ multiplex PCR; TCRdb lists only in-frame clones, some missing. The table records about 17,000 clones, 80% to 85% of them present only once. The material sequenced was peripheral blood. The receptors stem from a man in his 60s with acute or convalescent COVID-19.

The chain recombines TRBV27 with TRBJ1-2; maybe TRBD1 (6 bases). V was cut by 7 bases and J by 5 bases, with 17 bases left in between. The CDR3 totals 14 residues. Per germline, CDR1 MNHEY and CDR2 SMNVEV (reference sequence). The CDR3 DNA sequence: TGTGCCAGCACTCCGGGGGGGACAATTTATGGCTACACCTTC. Translating it yields CASTPGGTIYGYTF.

To note about this clone: One end of the junction is discordant with germline, which a read error may explain. The gene calls are TRBV7-7 and TRBJ2-3, with a weak D call TRBD1 (5 bases). Germline CDR1 reads SSHAT; CDR2 reads FNYEAQ (reference sequence). The CDR3 runs to 15 residues. DNA for the CDR3: TGTGCTAGCAGCTTAGGGGCTAAGGAAACAGATACGCAGTATTTT. Its translation is CASSLGAKETDTQYF. The complete variable domain, with remaining parts taken from reference TRBV7-7 and TRBJ2-3, reads GAGVSQSPRYKVTKRGQDVTLRCDPISSHATLYWYQQALGQGPEFLTYFNYEAQPDKSGLPSDRFSAERPEGSISTLTIQRTEQRDSAMYRCASSLGAKETDTQYFGPGTRLTVL.

The CDR3 DNA follows: TGTGCCAGCAGGCCTATCGGGGCTAACTATGGCTACACCTTC. It encodes CASRPIGANYGYTF. The V gene is TRBV6-5, the J gene TRBJ1-2; D gene unclear. The ends were cut back, 6 bases at V and 0 bases at J, with 11 bases in the middle. The germline gives CDR1 MNHEY, CDR2 SVGAGI. The CDR3 contains 14 residues.

V is TRBV30 and J is TRBJ2-5; 8 nucleotides line up with TRBD2. The CDR3 sequence is 15 residues long. V shed 0 bases and J 3 bases; nucleotides not matched to a gene: 6. Germline CDR1 GTSNPN, CDR2 SVGIG (reference sequence). Here the CDR3 reads CAWSVQGLGEETQYF. The DNA of the CDR3 is TGTGCCTGGAGTGTACAGGGACTAGGGGAAGAGACCCAGTACTTC.

The rearrangement joins TRBV7-2 to TRBJ2-7; maybe TRBD1 (6 bases). The CDR3 runs 14 residues. V lost 6 bases to trimming and J lost 4 bases, with 16 bases between them. Germline V gives CDR1 SGHTA, CDR2 FQGNSA. The chain's CDR3 is CASSLRDKLYEQYF. In DNA, the CDR3 is TGTGCCAGCAGTTTACGGGACAAACTTTACGAGCAGTACTTC.

V is TRBV18 and J is TRBJ2-7, with 7 bases lining up with TRBD1. With 1 base clipped from V and 6 bases from J, the junction kept 9 bases outside the gene matches. This CDR3 comprises 15 residues. Germline lookup yields CDR1 KGHSH and CDR2 LQKENI. The CDR3 DNA reads TGTGCCAGCTCACCACGAGGGGGCGTGGCGACCGAGCAGTACTTC. Translated, it gives CASSPRGGVATEQYF.

A few counts support this clone. The chain links TRBV2 to TRBJ1-6, with a tentative D call TRBD1 (5 bases). This CDR3 region has 13 residues. Germline V lookup: CDR1 SNHLY, CDR2 FYNNEI. With 4 bases removed from V and 9 bases from J, the gap between germline ends came to 10 bases. The CDR3 reads CASSGGEGSPLHF. The CDR3 coding sequence is TGTGCCAGCAGTGGAGGGGAGGGTTCACCCCTCCACTTT.

The chain uses TRBV9 and TRBJ2-5; TRBD1 aligns across 10 bases. CDR1 and CDR2 from the germline V gene are SGDLS and YYNGEE. Unmatched junction bases numbered 4, after V lost 0 bases and J lost 5 bases. The CDR3 consists of 15 residues. In DNA form, the CDR3 reads TGTGCCAGCAGCGTAGATGGGACAGGGGAGGAGACCCAGTACTTC. The encoded protein is CASSVDGTGEETQYF.

CDR3 sequence: CASSPDRGPAFF. The CDR3 DNA reads TGTGCCAGCAGTCCCGACAGGGGGCCGGCTTTCTTT. The V and J genes are TRBV7-2 and TRBJ1-1, with 10 nucleotides matching TRBD1. This CDR3 contains 12 residues. V was clipped by 6 bases and J by 11 bases; unmatched bases: 6. Germline CDR1 and CDR2: SGHTA and FQGNSA.

The V and J genes are TRBV20-1 and TRBJ1-3; D unclear. The CDR3 extends over 14 amino acids. Germline CDR1 and CDR2: DFQATT and SNEGSKA (reference sequence). The V end was cut by 3 bases, the J end by 1 base, with 10 bases between. The CDR3 sequence is CSASWRESGNTIYF. DNA of the CDR3: TGCAGTGCTAGTTGGCGGGAGTCTGGAAACACCATATATTTT.

In nucleotides, the CDR3 is TGCAGCGTTGAAGATAATCCCCGGGGCTATGGCTACACCTTC. It encodes CSVEDNPRGYGYTF. The chain has TRBV29-1 and TRBJ1-2, with D unresolved. The V gene lost 0 bases and the J gene lost 4 bases, with 12 bases spanning the gap. The CDR3 totals 14 residues. Germline values: CDR1 SQVTM, CDR2 ANQGSEA.

The CDR3 here is CASRTPYEQYF. For the CDR3, the DNA is TGTGCCAGCAGAACACCCTACGAGCAGTACTTC. The J gene is TRBJ2-7, the V gene TRBV27, with D unresolved. V was cut by 6 bases and J by 2 bases, with 5 bases left in between. The CDR3 consists of 11 residues. The germline V gene has CDR1 MNHEY and CDR2 SMNVEV (reference sequence).

This chain connects TRBV9 to TRBJ2-1, with a weak D call TRBD2 (7 bases). The CDR3 runs to 17 residues. CDR1 is SGDLS, CDR2 YYNGEE, per germline. V was clipped by 0 bases and J by 4 bases, with 17 bases between them. As DNA, the CDR3 is TGTGCCAGCAGCGTAGCGGTTGGGGGGGCCGTTTACAATGAGCAGTTCTTC. Amino acid sequence: CASSVAVGGAVYNEQFF.